This T cell receptor (beta chain) was captured in a study of identical twins listed by TCRdb under 2016. Context from the whole study: To test whether fetal clonotypes persist, this study deep-sequenced TCR alpha and beta repertoires from monozygotic twins, from unrelated adults of various ages, and from cord blood. To rule out contamination, replicate twin experiments were performed at different times with different library preparation protocols.

CDR1 and CDR2 (SGHAT, FQNNGV) derive from the germline V gene. The CDR3 holds 15 amino acids from the cysteine to the phenylalanine. The read is trimmed to its CDR3 DNA, 45 bases read in frame from base 1. The trim is 5 bases for V and 6 bases for J, with a gap of 16 bases between the germline ends. Details on this clonotype: Its antigen is not yet known. Qualities for individual bases were not recorded, and no much larger clone is one base off.

All donors were healthy Caucasians. The twin cohort consisted of three pairs of female monozygotic twins, all aged 18 to 29 years. Peripheral blood mononuclear cells were used as the source from which RNA for TCR libraries was isolated. Library creation used 5' RACE. Sequencing relied on an Illumina HiSeq 2000. Template switching introduced a universal primer binding site; the final cDNA contained a unique molecular identifier, enabling accurate counting of TCR cDNA molecules. Specific primers in the conserved constant-segment region were used to synthesize first-strand cDNA for the TCR alpha and beta chains. To control for contamination, every cDNA library was double barcoded, receiving both a SMART-Mk sample barcode and Illumina barcodes. TruSeq adapter sequences along with Illumina sample barcodes were introduced in two successive PCR steps. TCR alpha and beta cDNA libraries were sequenced on the Illumina HiSeq platform with custom primers. Concerning the study's data processing: MiGEC was used to process raw reads and extract unique molecular identifiers, and MiXCR was used to find CDR3 positions. For each individual, recombination models were inferred using an EM algorithm with the repgenHMM and IGoR tools. Shared clonotypes were analyzed with the tcR package in R, and sharing was normalized by the product of cloneset sizes. To study raw recombination free of thymic and clonal selection effects, out-of-frame nonproductive sequences were analyzed. In-frame beta chains were kept once TCRdb had trimmed the public reads at Q25 with fastp and called clones with MiXCR. Identical CDR3 proteins give one entry, which carries the most common genes and DNA. The V and J calls shown here were made by TCRdb, not taken from the authors' results. Within this sample are just under 650,000 distinct CDR3 sequences, with about 7.1% of them counted one time only. The ten largest make up 1.5% to 2% of the sample.

The full study reports these points: Because the same donors could not be followed over many years, conclusions were based on cross-sectional statistical analysis. Fewer insertions were carried by abundant cord blood beta clonotypes, a similar but weaker trend appeared in young adult naive repertoires, and no such trend appeared in memory repertoires. In monozygotic twins, recombination models systematically underestimated out-of-frame TCR alpha sharing, but the models matched the sharing seen between unrelated individuals. Invariant T cells such as MAIT and iNKT could partly confound zero-insertion analyses, though diverse VJ usage argued against this for most clonotypes. Compared with coincidental sharing between unrelated individuals, out-of-frame TCR alpha sequences shared between twins showed an excess of sequences with low generation probability. The excess sharing between twins in beta out-of-frame sequences was weaker because fewer shared sequences reduced the signal-to-noise ratio.

A further study also used this sample, focusing on yellow fever vaccine responses in identical twins. The second study, in turn, reports: The T cell response to vaccination in identical twins was reported by the authors to appear partly convergent and partly personalized. In identical twins, the study followed T cell clones that responded to the vaccine with precision.

The sample comprised PBMCs. This TCR was recovered from a young woman in good health. The chain is made from TRBV11-2 and TRBJ2-2; tentative D gene TRBD2, with 6 bases matching. The DNA sequence is given as TGTGCCAGCAGCCCTTGGTGGCCGGGGGCCGGGGAGCTGTTTTTT. This sequence encodes CASSPWWPGAGELFF.